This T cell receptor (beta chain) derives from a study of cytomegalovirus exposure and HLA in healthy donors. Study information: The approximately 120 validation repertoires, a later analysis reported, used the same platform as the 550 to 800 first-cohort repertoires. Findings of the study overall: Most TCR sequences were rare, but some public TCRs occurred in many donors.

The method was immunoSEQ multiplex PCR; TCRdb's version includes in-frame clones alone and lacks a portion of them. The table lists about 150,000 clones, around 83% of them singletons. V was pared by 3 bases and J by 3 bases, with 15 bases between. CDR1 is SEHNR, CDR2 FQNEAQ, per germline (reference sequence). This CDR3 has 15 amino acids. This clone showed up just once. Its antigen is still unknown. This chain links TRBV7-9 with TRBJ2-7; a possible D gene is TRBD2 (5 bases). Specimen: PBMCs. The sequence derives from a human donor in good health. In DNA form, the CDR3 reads TGTGCCAGCAGCTTTCCGGAGGAAGGTGGCTACGAGCAGTACTTC. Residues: CASSFPEEGGYEQYF.